The 20 T cell receptor beta chains presented below share a single source sample, sequenced in a study of PD-1 blockade in classical Hodgkin lymphoma. After autologous stem cell transplantation all patients relapsed, and prior brentuximab vedotin exposure differed between cohorts. Thawed PBMCs were the source of CD4+ T cells, purified by magnetic negative selection. Sequenced by immunoSEQ multiplex PCR; TCRdb stores in-frame clones only, minus some. The sample contains 25,000 to 35,000 clones, less than 90% of which appear only once. Sequencing was performed on CD4+ T cells from blood, taken at baseline. These receptors originate from a human donor with classical Hodgkin lymphoma.

The chain employs TRBV29-1 and TRBJ2-3; 11 positions match TRBD2. This CDR3 contains 15 residues. CDR1 is SQVTM, CDR2 ANQGSEA, per germline. The J segment lost 2 bases and the V segment lost 6 bases, leaving 7 bases of the junction unmatched. The CDR3 loop is CSVAGTSGFTDTQYF. The CDR3 DNA sequence: TGCAGCGTGGCCGGGACTAGCGGTTTCACAGATACGCAGTATTTT.

The rearrangement joins TRBV11-2 to TRBJ1-2; D is unclear. The germline V gene encodes CDR1 SGHAT and CDR2 FQNNGV. The CDR3 runs to 13 residues. V gave up 0 bases and J gave up 4 bases, with 6 bases separating them. CDR3 amino acids: CASSLDGFYGYTF. The CDR3 DNA is TGTGCCAGCAGCTTAGATGGTTTCTATGGCTACACCTTC.

CDR3 coding DNA: TGTGCCATCAGTTCGGGGTTTAAGGAAAAACTGTTTTTT. This translates into CAISSGFKEKLFF. The chain is built from TRBV10-3 and TRBJ1-4; D remains unclear. CDR1 is ENHRY and CDR2 is SYGVKD in the germline V gene. Trimming took 5 bases from V and 8 from J, leaving 12 bases between them. This CDR3 contains 13 residues.

This clone was observed a handful of times. The chain combines TRBV7-9 with TRBJ2-7, with D unresolved. V lost 0 bases and J 5 bases, leaving 5 bases between the germline ends. Germline V CDR1 and CDR2: SEHNR, FQNEAQ (reference sequence). The CDR3 runs to 12 residues. CDR3: CASSLAGHEQYF. Here the CDR3 DNA reads TGTGCCAGCAGCTTAGCGGGCCACGAGCAGTACTTC.

V gene TRBV5-4 combines with J gene TRBJ2-1, with TRBD1 as a possible D gene (6 bases). CDR1 and CDR2 from the germline V gene are SGHNT and YYREEE (reference sequence). V dropped 5 bases and J dropped 7 bases, with 19 bases sitting between them. This CDR3 comprises 15 residues. Here the CDR3 DNA reads TGTGCCAGCAGAAACCGGGCCTCAGGGGTGAATGAGCAGTTCTTC. This gives the protein CASRNRASGVNEQFF.

This chain links TRBV7-9 with TRBJ2-2, with D possibly matching TRBD1 (6 bases). The CDR3 runs 16 residues. With 4 bases removed from V and 0 bases from J, the gap between germline ends came to 12 bases. Germline V gene sequence: CDR1 SEHNR, CDR2 FQNEAQ (reference sequence). This CDR3 is CASSSPRQANTGELFF. CDR3 nucleotide sequence: TGTGCCAGCAGCTCCCCTAGACAGGCGAACACCGGGGAGCTGTTTTTT.

This clone was counted a few times. V gene TRBV6-4 combines with J gene TRBJ1-2; D might be TRBD1 (5 bases). Germline values: CDR1 MRHNA, CDR2 SNTAGT. V was trimmed by 5 bases and J by 8 bases, leaving 15 bases between them. The CDR3 spans 13 residues. CDR3 sequence: CASSRGEGSGYTF. CDR3 in DNA: TGTGCCAGCAGTAGAGGGGAAGGTTCAGGCTACACCTTC.

This clone was counted a single time. The chain carries TRBV5-6 and TRBJ1-4; no firm D call. Trimming removed 1 base from V and 7 bases from J, with 11 bases in between. The CDR3 loop spans 14 amino acids. CDR1 and CDR2 from the germline V gene are SGHDT and YYEEEE. The DNA of the CDR3 is TGTGCCAGCAGCTTGTCCCAAGCGGGTGAAAAACTGTTTTTT. Encoded protein: CASSLSQAGEKLFF.

The chain is built from TRBV19 and TRBJ2-7; 8 nucleotides line up with TRBD2. Germline lookup yields CDR1 LNHDA and CDR2 SQIVND (reference sequence). The ends lost 1 base at V and 3 bases at J; junction bases unmatched: 2. The CDR3 is 14 amino acids. CDR3 in DNA: TGTGCCAGTAGTATAGGAGGGACTAGCTACGAGCAGTACTTC. This encodes CASSIGGTSYEQYF. Full variable domain (rest looked up from reference TRBV19 and TRBJ2-7): DGGITQSPKYLFRKEGQNVTLSCEQNLNHDAMYWYRQDPGQGLRLIYYSQIVNDFQKGDIAEGYSVSREKKESFPLTVTSAQKNPTAFYLCASSIGGTSYEQYFGPGTRLTVT.

The V and J genes are TRBV19 and TRBJ2-1; no clear D. The CDR3 contains 15 residues. V lost 7 bases to trimming and J lost 3 bases, with 16 bases between them. Per germline, CDR1 LNHDA and CDR2 SQIVND (reference sequence). CDR3 nucleotide sequence: TGTGCCAGTAAATCACACGAGGTGAGCTACAATGAGCAGTTCTTC. Translating it yields CASKSHEVSYNEQFF.

The chain uses TRBV29-1 and TRBJ2-5; D possibly corresponds to TRBD2 (6 bases). The CDR3 is 12 residues long. Germline CDR1 is SQVTM and CDR2 is ANQGSEA. V was pared by 4 bases and J by 3 bases, with 9 bases between. The DNA for the CDR3 is TGCAGCGTTGGCGGCGGGGAAGAGACCCAGTACTTC. It specifies CSVGGGEETQYF.

This chain connects TRBV7-2 to TRBJ2-5; no clear D. V lost 5 bases, J lost 12 bases, and 25 bases lay in between. This CDR3 has 15 residues. Germline CDR1 is SGHTA and CDR2 is FQGNSA. The CDR3 protein is CASSPSRAQAVVKYF. Written as DNA, the CDR3 is TGTGCCAGCAGCCCCTCCCGGGCCCAGGCTGTAGTGAAGTACTTC.

The chain uses TRBV7-2 and TRBJ2-5; the D gene is possibly TRBD2 (6 bases). The germline V gene encodes CDR1 SGHTA and CDR2 FQGNSA. This CDR3 is 16 amino acids long. With 0 bases removed from V and 1 base from J, the gap between germline ends came to 12 bases. The CDR3 nucleotides read TGTGCCAGCAGCTTAGCGGTGGGGCGGGGCCAAGAGACCCAGTACTTC. It translates to CASSLAVGRGQETQYF.

The genes are TRBV5-8 and TRBJ1-5; 7 bases agree with TRBD1. V gave up 3 bases and J gave up 5 bases; unmatched junction bases: 2. Germline-derived CDR1 and CDR2 are SGHTS and YDEGEE. The CDR3 extends over 13 amino acids. The DNA of the CDR3 is TGTGCCAGCAGCTCCCAGGGGGATCAGCCCCAGCATTTT. This translates into CASSSQGDQPQHF.

The chain has TRBV4-1 and TRBJ1-5; D unresolved. Germline V lookup: CDR1 MGHRA, CDR2 YSYEKL. Trimming left V 0 bases short and J 6 bases short, with 6 bases between. The CDR3 has 13 amino acids. CDR3 protein: CASSQEVGQPQHF. In DNA, the CDR3 is TGCGCCAGCAGCCAAGAAGTAGGTCAGCCCCAGCATTTT.

The chain is built from TRBV9 and TRBJ1-1; TRBD1 aligns across 8 bases. The CDR3 length is 18 residues. Germline CDR1 reads SGDLS; CDR2 reads YYNGEE. V lost 3 bases to trimming and J lost 5 bases; unmatched junction nucleotides: 18. CDR3 sequence reads: CASSAEKNYRGLETEAFF. The CDR3, as DNA: TGTGCCAGCAGCGCCGAGAAGAATTACAGGGGGTTGGAGACTGAAGCTTTCTTT.

The V call is TRBV29-1, the J call TRBJ2-3, with D uncertain. In germline, CDR1 is SQVTM, CDR2 ANQGSEA. With 1 base removed from V and 6 bases from J, the gap between germline ends came to 5 bases. This CDR3 spans 11 amino acids. The CDR3 nucleotides are TGCAGCGTTGAAGTCAGCGATACGCAGTATTTT. This gives the protein CSVEVSDTQYF.

V is TRBV6-5 and J is TRBJ1-3; D may be TRBD1 (5 bases). V was trimmed by 4 bases and J by 0 bases, leaving 13 bases between them. The CDR3 length is 16 residues. From germline, CDR1 is MNHEY and CDR2 SVGAGI. The CDR3 here is CASSLTTGTSGNTIYF. DNA for the CDR3: TGTGCCAGCAGTTTAACCACAGGCACCTCTGGAAACACCATATATTTT.

The V call is TRBV7-6, the J call TRBJ2-7; D is perhaps TRBD1 (6 bases). CDR3 length: 15 residues. Germline V gives CDR1 SGHVS, CDR2 FNYEAQ. Trimming cost V 5 bases and J 2 bases, with 16 bases left between them. The CDR3 loop is CASSPGTTATYEQYF. CDR3 nucleotides: TGTGCCAGCAGCCCCGGGACAACCGCGACCTACGAGCAGTACTTC.

This chain links TRBV10-3 with TRBJ2-1; TRBD2 matches at 9 bases. The trim removed 8 bases at V and 4 bases at J, leaving 3 bases unmatched. CDR3 size: 13 residues. Germline V gene lookup returns CDR1 ENHRY and CDR2 SYGVKD. This chain's CDR3 is CAISSGAYNEQFF. Here the CDR3 DNA reads TGTGCCATCTCTAGCGGGGCGTACAATGAGCAGTTCTTC.